What follows is one T cell receptor (beta chain) and its context. What it binds is not known. This sample was taken from a study of cytomegalovirus exposure and HLA in healthy donors. Findings of the study overall: There were several of the most significant clusters that appeared linked to common viral pathogens in a later analysis.

The primer mix had 60 Vbeta and 13 Jbeta primers. Assay used: immunoSEQ multiplex PCR; TCRdb lists only in-frame clones, some missing. This sample has over 35,000 clones, with about 80% found just once. The sequence was collected from a man aged 25 to 40 in good health and CMV-seronegative. Sequences were obtained from PBMCs.

This CDR3 is CASSLAQGAYEQYF. CDR3 in DNA: TGTGCCAGCAGTTTAGCACAGGGGGCTTACGAGCAGTACTTC. The chain carries TRBV27 and TRBJ2-7; 9 bases fit TRBD1. V lost 2 bases, J lost 4 bases, and 3 bases stayed unmatched. Looked up from germline, CDR1 is MNHEY and CDR2 is SMNVEV (reference sequence). This CDR3 comprises 14 residues.